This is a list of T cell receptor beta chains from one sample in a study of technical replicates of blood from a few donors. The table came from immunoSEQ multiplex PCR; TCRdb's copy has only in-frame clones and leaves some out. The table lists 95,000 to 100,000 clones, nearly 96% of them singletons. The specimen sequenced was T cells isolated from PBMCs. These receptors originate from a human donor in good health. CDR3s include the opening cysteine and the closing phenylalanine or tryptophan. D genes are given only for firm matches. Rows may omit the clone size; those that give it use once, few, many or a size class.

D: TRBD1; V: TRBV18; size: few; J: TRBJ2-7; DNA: TGTGCCAGCTCGCGCACAGGGGGCGACTTCTACGAGCAGTACTTC; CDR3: CASSRTGGDFYEQYF
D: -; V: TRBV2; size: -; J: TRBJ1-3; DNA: TGTGCCAGCAGTGAGGGCTATACTGGAAACACCATATATTTT; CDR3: CASSEGYTGNTIYF
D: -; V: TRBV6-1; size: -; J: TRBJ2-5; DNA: TGTGCCAGCAGCCGTACACAGCAAGAGACCCAGTACTTC; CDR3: CASSRTQQETQYF
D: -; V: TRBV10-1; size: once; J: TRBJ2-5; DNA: TGCGCCAGCAGTGAGTCCGCAGGACAAGAGACCCAGTACTTC; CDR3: CASSESAGQETQYF
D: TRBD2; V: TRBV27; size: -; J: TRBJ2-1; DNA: TGTGCCAGCAGTGCCGGGACTAGAGTCCGCAATGAGCAGTTCTTC; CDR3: CASSAGTRVRNEQFF
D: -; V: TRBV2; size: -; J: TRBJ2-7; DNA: TGTGCCAGCAGTGAGGACAGCCCTGTAGAGCAGTACTTC; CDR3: CASSEDSPVEQYF
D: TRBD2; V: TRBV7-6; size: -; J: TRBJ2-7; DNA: TGTGCCAGCAGTCACGGGGGGGAGCAGTACTTC; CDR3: CASSHGGEQYF
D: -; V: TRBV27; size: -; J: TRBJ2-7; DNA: TGTGCCAGCAGTCCAACCGACTTCGGGGAGCAGTACTTC; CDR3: CASSPTDFGEQYF
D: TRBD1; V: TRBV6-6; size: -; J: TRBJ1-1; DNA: TGTGCCAGCAGTTACCCAGCAGGGGGCAACACTGAAGCTTTCTTT; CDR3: CASSYPAGGNTEAFF
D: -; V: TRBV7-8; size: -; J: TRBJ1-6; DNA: TGTGCCAGCAGCTTAGGGCAGGGCGATACCCTCCACTTT; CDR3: CASSLGQGDTLHF
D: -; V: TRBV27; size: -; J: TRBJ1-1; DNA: TGTGCCAGCAGTTTATTTTCCATGAGACAGAACACTGAAGCTTTCTTT; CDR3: CASSLFSMRQNTEAFF
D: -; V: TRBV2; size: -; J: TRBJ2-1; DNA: TGTGCCAGCAGTGAATTGCAGGCTACCTACAATGAGCAGTTCTTC; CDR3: CASSELQATYNEQFF
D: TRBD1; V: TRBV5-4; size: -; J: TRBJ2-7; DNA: TGTGCCAGCAGCCGGGACAGGGTCTTCTACGAGCAGTACTTC; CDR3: CASSRDRVFYEQYF
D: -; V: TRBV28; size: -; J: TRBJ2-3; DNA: TGTGCCAGCAGTTCCAGGGATGTTACGCAGTATTTT; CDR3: CASSSRDVTQYF
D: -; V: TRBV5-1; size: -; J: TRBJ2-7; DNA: TGCGCCAGCAGCTTGAGCTCGGGTAGCTCCTACGAGCAGTACTTC; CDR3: CASSLSSGSSYEQYF
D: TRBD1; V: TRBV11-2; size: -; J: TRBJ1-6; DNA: TGTGCCAGCAGCTCTATTACAGGGGTATCATACTCACCCCTCCACTTT; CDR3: CASSSITGVSYSPLHF
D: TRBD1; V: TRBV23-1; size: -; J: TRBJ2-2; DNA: TGCGCCAGCAGTCAAAGGTTGGGACAGGGGGCAGACCATACGAACACCGGGGAGCTGTTTTTT; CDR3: CASSQRLGQGADHTNTGELFF
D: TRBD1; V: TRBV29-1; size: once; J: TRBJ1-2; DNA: TGCAGCGTTGGGGACAGGGGTGGCTACACCTTC; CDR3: CSVGDRGGYTF
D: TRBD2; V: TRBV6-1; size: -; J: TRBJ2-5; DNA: TGTGCCAGCAGTGAAGTTAGCGGGTATGCCCAAGAGACCCAGTACTTC; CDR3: CASSEVSGYAQETQYF
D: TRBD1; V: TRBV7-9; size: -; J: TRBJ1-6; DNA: TGTGCCAGCAGCTTAGCGCAACAGGGGACATCCTATAATTCACCCCTCCACTTT; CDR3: CASSLAQQGTSYNSPLHF
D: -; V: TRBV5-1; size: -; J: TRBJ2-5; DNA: TGCGCCAGCAGCTCTCAAGAGACCCAGTACTTC; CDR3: CASSSQETQYF
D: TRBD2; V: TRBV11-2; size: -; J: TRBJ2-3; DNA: TGTGCCAGCAGCGCAACTAGCGGGAGGAGGGATACGCAGTATTTT; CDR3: CASSATSGRRDTQYF
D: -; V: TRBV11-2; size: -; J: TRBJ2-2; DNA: TGTGCCAGCAGCCCCAGACTAGAACCCGGGGAGCTGTTTTTT; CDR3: CASSPRLEPGELFF
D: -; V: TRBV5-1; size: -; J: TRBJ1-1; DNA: TGCGCCAGCCAGGAGGGGAACACTGAAGCTTTCTTT; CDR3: CASQEGNTEAFF
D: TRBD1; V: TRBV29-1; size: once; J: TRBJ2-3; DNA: TGCAGCGTTGGGGGCCTGGGGCCCAAACGGGACAGGGACACAGATACGCAGTATTTT; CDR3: CSVGGLGPKRDRDTDTQYF
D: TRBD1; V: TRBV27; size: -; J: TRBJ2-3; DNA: TGTGCCAGCAGTCGATCGTGGACAGGGGGGGCAGATACGCAGTATTTT; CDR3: CASSRSWTGGADTQYF
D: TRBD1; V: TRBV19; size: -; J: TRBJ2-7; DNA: TGTGCCAGTAGACGTACCGGGACAGCCTACGAGCAGTACTTC; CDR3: CASRRTGTAYEQYF
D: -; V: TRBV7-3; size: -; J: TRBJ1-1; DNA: TGTGCCAGCGGGTCCAGGGAGGGCACTGAAGCTTTCTTT; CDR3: CASGSREGTEAFF
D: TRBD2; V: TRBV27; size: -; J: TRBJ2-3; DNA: TGTGCCAGCAGTTTAGCCCCCCCCCAGCGGGGGTACACAGATACGCAGTATTTT; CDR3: CASSLAPPQRGYTDTQYF
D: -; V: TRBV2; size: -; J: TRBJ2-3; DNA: TGTGCCAGCAATGGCGGAGCCAACACAGATACGCAGTATTTT; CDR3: CASNGGANTDTQYF